Included here is one T cell receptor (beta chain) sequence, with context. The entry originates in a study of blood T cell repertoires in COVID-19. V gave up 0 bases and J gave up 3 bases, with 11 bases separating them. The CDR3 consists of 16 residues. Germline assignment: CDR1 LGHDT and CDR2 YNNKEL (reference sequence). The protocol was immunoSEQ multiplex PCR, while the TCRdb copy is restricted to in-frame clones and leaves out a portion. This sample has about 63,000 clones, with roughly 78% found just once. This sequence was found in a human donor in a cohort sampled during active COVID-19. The chain recombines TRBV3-1 (or the pseudogene TRBV3-2) with TRBJ2-2; D is possibly TRBD2 (6 bases). The material sequenced was peripheral blood. CDR3 bases: TGTGCCAGCAGCCAAGATTGGTGGGACTACACCGGGGAGCTGTTTTTT. This encodes CASSQDWWDYTGELFF.